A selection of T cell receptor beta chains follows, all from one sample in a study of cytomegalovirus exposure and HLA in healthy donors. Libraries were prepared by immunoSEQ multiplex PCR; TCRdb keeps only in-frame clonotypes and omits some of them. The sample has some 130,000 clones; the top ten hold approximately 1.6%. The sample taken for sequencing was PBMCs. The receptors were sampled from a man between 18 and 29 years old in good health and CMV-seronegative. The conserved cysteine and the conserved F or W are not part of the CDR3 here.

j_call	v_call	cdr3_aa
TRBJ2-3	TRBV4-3	ASSQEIGLPSGDTQY
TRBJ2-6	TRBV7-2	ASSWQGSGANVLT
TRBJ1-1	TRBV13	ASSDPLGQGGDTEAF
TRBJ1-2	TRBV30	AWTTIYGYT
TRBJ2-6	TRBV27	ASTGGISGANVLT
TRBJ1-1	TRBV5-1	ASSPRDRATNTEAF
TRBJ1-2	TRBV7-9	ASSLVSDSLGYGYT
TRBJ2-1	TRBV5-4	ASSPGQGGYEQF
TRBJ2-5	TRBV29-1	SVYPSGQGRETQY
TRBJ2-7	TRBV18	ASSPPSGSGSYEQY
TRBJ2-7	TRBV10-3	AIATRQGAVFEQY
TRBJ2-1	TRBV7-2	ASSLVPGTYNEQF
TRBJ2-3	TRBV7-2	ASSLRQGGGDTQY
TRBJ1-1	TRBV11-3	ASSRGLWTEAF
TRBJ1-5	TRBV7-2	ASTNPTGNQPQH
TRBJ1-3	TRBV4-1	ASSKELQVYSGNTIY
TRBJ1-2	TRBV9	ASGAGYT
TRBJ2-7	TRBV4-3	ASSQGVVDSLFYEQY
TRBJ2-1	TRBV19	ARADQRTYNEQF
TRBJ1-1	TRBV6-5	ASSYSGTGLREAF